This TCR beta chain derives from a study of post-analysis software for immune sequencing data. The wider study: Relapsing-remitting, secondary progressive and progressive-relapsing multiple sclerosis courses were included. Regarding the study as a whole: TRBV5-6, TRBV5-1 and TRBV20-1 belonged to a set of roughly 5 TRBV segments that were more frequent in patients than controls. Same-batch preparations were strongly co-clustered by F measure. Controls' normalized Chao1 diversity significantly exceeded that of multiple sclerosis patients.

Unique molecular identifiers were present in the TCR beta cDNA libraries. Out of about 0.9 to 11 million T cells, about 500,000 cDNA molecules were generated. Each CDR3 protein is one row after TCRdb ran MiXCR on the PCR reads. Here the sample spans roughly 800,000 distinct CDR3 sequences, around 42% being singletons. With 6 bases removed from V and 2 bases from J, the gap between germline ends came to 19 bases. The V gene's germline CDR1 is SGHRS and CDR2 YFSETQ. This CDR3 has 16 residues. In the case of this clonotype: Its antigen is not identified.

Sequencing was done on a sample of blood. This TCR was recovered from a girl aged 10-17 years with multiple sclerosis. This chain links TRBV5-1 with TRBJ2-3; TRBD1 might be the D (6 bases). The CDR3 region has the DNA TGCGCCAGCACCCTTGGACAGCTCAGGACCACAGATACGCAGTATTTT. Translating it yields CASTLGQLRTTDTQYF. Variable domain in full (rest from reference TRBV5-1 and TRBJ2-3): KAGVTQTPRYLIKTRGQQVTLSCSPISGHRSVSWYQQTPGQGLQFLFEYFSETQRNKGNFPGRFSGRQFSNSRSEMNVSTLELGDSALYLCASTLGQLRTTDTQYFGPGTRLTVL.